The next 11 T cell receptor beta chains were all read from a single sample in a study of shared clonotypes between healthy human individuals. CD45RO-negative cells were positively selected for CCR7, leaving out terminally differentiated effector memory CD45RA+ cells. Assay used: immunoSEQ multiplex PCR; TCRdb lists only in-frame clones, some missing. Here the sample spans 1.5 million to 2.5 million clones, approximately 95% being singletons. Sequenced material: naive CD8+ T cells sorted from blood. These receptors originate from a man aged 18 to 30 in good health.

This clone was recorded once. This CDR3 reads CASSPTGASYEQYF. In DNA form, the CDR3 reads TGTGCCAGCAGCCCGACGGGAGCTTCCTACGAGCAGTACTTC. V is TRBV11-2 and J is TRBJ2-7; the D gene is possibly TRBD2 (6 bases). Germline lookup yields CDR1 SGHAT and CDR2 FQNNGV. This CDR3 is built from 14 residues. The V gene lost 5 bases and the J gene lost 1 base, with 12 bases spanning the gap.

The rearrangement links TRBV6-5 to TRBJ1-5; D not certain. This CDR3 region has 15 residues. CDR1 MNHEY and CDR2 SVGAGI come from the germline V gene. Trimming shortened V by 5 bases and J by 0 bases, and 11 bases separated the two germline ends. The CDR3 loop is CASSPAAYSNQPQHF. The CDR3 DNA reads as TGTGCCAGCAGTCCGGCCGCATATAGCAATCAGCCCCAGCATTTT.

The V call is TRBV7-6, the J call TRBJ2-5, with 11 bases fitting TRBD1. This CDR3 spans 14 amino acids. V gave up 5 bases and J gave up 5 bases; unmatched junction bases: 4. Germline CDR1 and CDR2: SGHVS and FNYEAQ. The CDR3 is CASSPRTGGETQYF. CDR3 DNA: TGTGCCAGCAGCCCTCGGACAGGGGGCGAGACCCAGTACTTC.

This chain joins TRBV7-9 and TRBJ2-3, with D maybe TRBD1 (5 bases). Germline V gene lookup returns CDR1 SEHNR and CDR2 FQNEAQ (reference sequence). Trimming pared 4 bases from V and 2 bases from J, leaving 13 bases between. The CDR3 loop spans 15 amino acids. For the CDR3, the DNA is TGTGCCAGCAGCTCCCAGGGTCCATCCACAGATACGCAGTATTTT. As protein: CASSSQGPSTDTQYF. Full variable domain (missing parts from reference TRBV7-9 and TRBJ2-3): DTGVSQNPRHKITKRGQNVTFRCDPISEHNRLYWYRQTLGQGPEFLTYFQNEAQLEKSRLLSDRFSAERPKGSFSTLEIQRTEQGDSAMYLCASSSQGPSTDTQYFGPGTRLTVL.

The rearrangement links TRBV7-9 to TRBJ1-1; 7 nucleotides agree with TRBD1. The J segment lost 1 base and the V segment lost 2 bases, leaving 4 bases of the junction unmatched. This CDR3 comprises 15 residues. Germline V CDR1 and CDR2: SEHNR, FQNEAQ (reference sequence). Written as DNA, the CDR3 is TGTGCCAGCAGCTTACCCGACAGGGAGAACACTGAAGCTTTCTTT. This sequence encodes CASSLPDRENTEAFF.

The V call is TRBV5-6, the J call TRBJ1-1, with TRBD1 matching over 9 bases. Germline V gene sequence: CDR1 SGHDT, CDR2 YYEEEE. The length of the CDR3 is 16 residues. The J segment lost 5 bases and the V segment lost 0 bases, leaving 8 bases of the junction unmatched. As DNA, the CDR3 is TGTGCCAGCAGCTTGGCTGGGACAGGGTACACTACTGAAGCTTTCTTT. Amino acids: CASSLAGTGYTTEAFF.

This sequence joins TRBV19 and TRBJ1-4, with D uncertain. CDR1 and CDR2 (germline): LNHDA, SQIVND (reference sequence). This CDR3 region has 14 residues. V shed 4 bases and J shed 6 bases, with 12 bases lying between them. CDR3 DNA sequence: TGTGCCAGTAGTAGCCGGGAGGGAGATGAAAAACTGTTTTTT. It codes for CASSSREGDEKLFF.

This chain joins TRBV2 and TRBJ2-7, with 11 bases identical to TRBD2. V lost 1 base and J lost 3; bases outside the gene matches: 5. CDR3 length: 16 residues. Germline V lookup: CDR1 SNHLY, CDR2 FYNNEI. This CDR3 reads CASSEEGLAVGYEQYF. CDR3 DNA: TGTGCCAGCAGTGAAGAGGGACTAGCGGTCGGCTACGAGCAGTACTTC.

The chain links TRBV2 to TRBJ2-1; no firm D call. The germline V gene has CDR1 SNHLY and CDR2 FYNNEI. This CDR3 is 13 amino acids long. The CDR3 sequence: CAPVRRNSNEQFF. CDR3 bases: TGTGCGCCCGTCCGGAGAAATTCGAATGAGCAGTTCTTC.

The genes are TRBV7-9 and TRBJ2-6; no definite D call. Trimming removed 5 bases at V and 0 bases at J, with 17 bases between. The CDR3 has 18 residues. Germline CDR1 reads SEHNR; CDR2 reads FQNEAQ (reference sequence). The CDR3 DNA sequence: TGTGCCAGCAGCCGGCCTGGGCTGACCTTCTCTGGGGCCAACGTCCTGACTTTC. It is translated as CASSRPGLTFSGANVLTF.

V usage is TRBV5-1 and J usage is TRBJ2-7; possibly TRBD2 for D (6 bases). Trimming took 6 bases from V and 1 from J, leaving 14 bases between them. This CDR3 spans 14 amino acids. The germline V gene encodes CDR1 SGHRS and CDR2 YFSETQ. CDR3 residues: CASTPEGTSYEQYF. The CDR3 region has the DNA TGCGCCAGCACCCCGGAGGGTACATCCTACGAGCAGTACTTC.